Below, 30 T cell receptor beta chains from the same sample are listed, as sequenced in a study of glioma-infiltrating T cells after dendritic cell vaccination. Time point described: after dendritic cell vaccination, including at tumor progression/relapse. Clones were sequenced by immunoSEQ multiplex PCR, and TCRdb holds only the in-frame ones, with some missing. The table includes about 76,000 clones, 80% to 90% detected once. This specimen was blood, taken after dendritic cell vaccination. These receptors were collected from a human donor with glioblastoma.

This rearrangement joins TRBV5-1 to TRBJ2-1; TRBD2 agrees at 16 bases. Germline lookup yields CDR1 SGHRS and CDR2 YFSETQ. V was clipped by 4 bases and J by 7 bases; unmatched bases: 14. The CDR3 consists of 19 residues. CDR3 bases: TGCGCCAGCAGCCTCCTGGGACTAGCGGGAGGGCTCCGGGGAAATGAGCAGTTCTTC. Translating gives CASSLLGLAGGLRGNEQFF.

This chain joins TRBV29-1 and TRBJ2-7, with 9 bases fitting TRBD1. The CDR3 sequence is 11 residues long. After removal of 7 bases from V and 6 bases from J, the junction contained 4 bases not matched to a gene. CDR1 is SQVTM, CDR2 ANQGSEA, per germline. In DNA form, the CDR3 reads TGCAGCGGGGGGGACAGGGCCGAGCAGTACTTC. The encoded protein is CSGGDRAEQYF.

The rearrangement joins TRBV2 to TRBJ2-1, with 11 bases aligning to TRBD2. Germline trimming cut 6 bases from V and 4 bases from J; bases unmatched to any gene: 5. The CDR3 runs 15 residues. The germline gives CDR1 SNHLY, CDR2 FYNNEI. The CDR3 bases are TGTGCCAGCAGGGATCTAGCGGGGGGTTACAATGAGCAGTTCTTC. It codes for CASRDLAGGYNEQFF.

The genes are TRBV7-8 and TRBJ2-7, with D maybe TRBD2 (5 bases). Trimming cost V 1 base and J 4 bases, with 14 bases left between them. The CDR3 contains 15 residues. Germline CDR1 reads SGHVS; CDR2 reads FQNEAQ. The CDR3 DNA sequence: TGTGCCAGCAGCTTAGTTATCATGGGGAGTTACGAGCAGTACTTC. Translated: CASSLVIMGSYEQYF. The full variable domain, in which reference TRBV7-8 and TRBJ2-7 provide the parts outside the CDR3, is GAGVSQSPRYKVAKRGQDVALRCDPISGHVSLFWYQQALGQGPEFLTYFQNEAQLDKSGLPSDRFFAERPEGSVSTLKIQRTQQEDSAVYLCASSLVIMGSYEQYFGPGTRLTVT.

In its sample, this clone was seen once. The chain uses TRBV5-4 and TRBJ1-2, with 7 positions matching TRBD1. After removal of 4 bases from V and 1 base from J, the junction contained 4 bases not matched to a gene. Germline-derived CDR1 and CDR2 are SGHNT and YYREEE (reference sequence). This CDR3 is built from 14 residues. This chain's CDR3 is CASSATGLNYGYTF. As DNA, the CDR3 is TGTGCCAGCAGCGCGACAGGGCTTAACTATGGCTACACCTTC.

This chain connects TRBV5-1 to TRBJ2-4, with 11 positions matching TRBD1. After removal of 4 bases from V and 3 bases from J, the junction contained 3 bases not matched to a gene. Germline assignment: CDR1 SGHRS and CDR2 YFSETQ. CDR3 length: 15 residues. The CDR3 region has the DNA TGCGCCAGCAGCACAGGGACAGGGGGCAAAAACATTCAGTACTTC. Protein: CASSTGTGGKNIQYF.

This clone was seen only a few times. V is TRBV21-1 and J is TRBJ2-7; the D segment call TRBD1 is taken from the table without a DNA check. TRBV21-1 is assigned pseudogene status. The CDR3 has 15 residues. CDR3 coding DNA: TGTGCCAGCAGTCAGGGACAGGGAGAAGTGTATGGGAAGTACTTC. Its translation: CASSQGQGEVYGKYF.

The chain links TRBV5-1 to TRBJ1-2; 10 bases are shared with TRBD1. Germline V gives CDR1 SGHRS, CDR2 YFSETQ. The CDR3 runs to 16 residues. V shed 3 bases, J shed 4 bases, and the junction held 9 bases outside the gene matches. The CDR3: CASSWTGTGDGYGYTF. The CDR3 coding sequence is TGCGCCAGCAGCTGGACCGGGACAGGGGATGGCTATGGCTACACCTTC.

The chain is built from TRBV7-2 and TRBJ2-5, with 7 nucleotides matching TRBD2. J gave up 3 bases and V 2 bases, and 9 bases lay outside the gene matches. This CDR3 contains 16 residues. From germline, CDR1 is SGHTA and CDR2 FQGNSA. The CDR3 here is CASSLSMGLAEETQYF. CDR3 bases: TGTGCCAGCAGCTTAAGTATGGGGCTAGCGGAAGAGACCCAGTACTTC. Using reference TRBV7-2 and TRBJ2-5 for the parts outside the CDR3, the full variable domain is GAGVSQSPSNKVTEKGKDVELRCDPISGHTALYWYRQSLGQGLEFLIYFQGNSAPDKSGLPSDRFSAERTGGSVSTLTIQRTQQEDSAVYLCASSLSMGLAEETQYFGPGTRLLVL.

The chain employs TRBV10-2 and TRBJ1-2; 8 nucleotides match TRBD1. Germline assignment: CDR1 WSHSY and CDR2 SAAADI. The J segment lost 7 bases and the V segment lost 5 bases, leaving 3 bases of the junction unmatched. The CDR3 extends over 12 amino acids. CDR3 amino acids: CASSPGGSGYTF. CDR3 in DNA: TGCGCCAGCAGTCCAGGGGGCTCTGGCTACACCTTC.

The chain has TRBV27 and TRBJ2-7, with a possible D match to TRBD1 (6 bases). Per germline, CDR1 MNHEY and CDR2 SMNVEV (reference sequence). V dropped 5 bases and J dropped 4 bases, with 18 bases sitting between them. This CDR3 spans 15 amino acids. As DNA, the CDR3 is TGTGCCAGCAGTGCGCCGGGACACATCCTTTACGAGCAGTACTTC. Residues: CASSAPGHILYEQYF.

The chain joins TRBV18 to TRBJ2-3, with D perhaps TRBD2 (7 bases). Trimming shortened V by 3 bases and J by 4 bases, and 11 bases separated the two germline ends. The germline V gene encodes CDR1 KGHSH and CDR2 LQKENI. The CDR3 is 14 amino acids. DNA of the CDR3: TGTGCCAGCTCACCGGGGGGGGCCCCAGATACGCAGTATTTT. Its translation is CASSPGGAPDTQYF. The full variable domain, in which reference TRBV18 and TRBJ2-3 provide the parts outside the CDR3, is NAGVMQNPRHLVRRRGQEARLRCSPMKGHSHVYWYRQLPEEGLKFMVYLQKENIIDESGMPKERFSAEFPKEGPSILRIQQVVRGDSAAYFCASSPGGAPDTQYFGPGTRLTVL.

V gene TRBV7-9 combines with J gene TRBJ2-2, with D perhaps matching TRBD1 (6 bases). V was pared by 4 bases and J by 0 bases, with 18 bases between. The germline V gene encodes CDR1 SEHNR and CDR2 FQNEAQ (reference sequence). This CDR3 spans 18 amino acids. CDR3 nucleotides: TGTGCCAGCAGCTCTGGGGCAGGGGACCTAGCGAACACCGGGGAGCTGTTTTTT. It yields the protein CASSSGAGDLANTGELFF.

This clone came up once. The rearrangement joins TRBV19 to TRBJ1-2; D is undetermined. The CDR3 is 13 residues long. V dropped 6 bases and J dropped 6 bases, with 14 bases sitting between them. Germline-derived CDR1 and CDR2 are LNHDA and SQIVND (reference sequence). CDR3 sequence reads: CASRRKLTDGYTF. CDR3 coding DNA: TGTGCCAGTAGAAGGAAACTTACAGATGGCTACACCTTC.

The chain joins TRBV11-3 to TRBJ1-2; D not resolved. Between the trimmed V and J ends, which lost 6 bases and 4 bases, there was a span of 12 bases. Germline V CDR1 and CDR2: SGHNT, YENEEA. The CDR3 sequence is 13 residues long. The CDR3 sequence: CASSSDSPYGYTF. DNA of the CDR3: TGTGCCAGCAGTTCTGACTCCCCCTATGGCTACACCTTC.

This chain links TRBV7-2 with TRBJ1-1, with 8 positions matching TRBD1. CDR1 SGHTA and CDR2 FQGNSA come from the germline V gene. The J segment lost 4 bases and the V segment lost 1 base, leaving 5 bases of the junction unmatched. CDR3 length: 15 amino acids. This CDR3 reads CASSLGDRRGTEAFF. CDR3 sequence (DNA): TGTGCCAGCAGCTTAGGGGACAGGAGGGGCACTGAAGCTTTCTTT. The complete variable domain, with remaining parts taken from reference TRBV7-2 and TRBJ1-1, reads GAGVSQSPSNKVTEKGKDVELRCDPISGHTALYWYRQSLGQGLEFLIYFQGNSAPDKSGLPSDRFSAERTGGSVSTLTIQRTQQEDSAVYLCASSLGDRRGTEAFFGQGTRLTVV.

The J gene is TRBJ1-5, the V gene TRBV28, with D possibly being TRBD1 (5 bases). The germline V gene has CDR1 MDHEN and CDR2 SYDVKM. V gave up 6 bases and J gave up 4 bases, with 13 bases separating them. The CDR3 is 14 residues long. The CDR3 is CASRPGTKNQPQHF. For the CDR3, the DNA is TGTGCCAGCAGACCCGGGACTAAGAATCAGCCCCAGCATTTT.

The chain carries TRBV18 and TRBJ1-3; tentative D call: TRBD1 (6 bases). CDR1 and CDR2 from the germline V gene are KGHSH and LQKENI. CDR3 length equals 15 residues. V was clipped by 0 bases and J by 5 bases, with 11 bases between them. This CDR3 reads CASSPPGAPRNTIYF. DNA of the CDR3: TGTGCCAGCTCACCACCGGGGGCGCCTAGAAACACCATATATTTT.

The V call is TRBV2, the J call TRBJ2-7, with 8 bases identical to TRBD2. The CDR3 runs 15 residues. Germline CDR1 reads SNHLY; CDR2 reads FYNNEI. V lost 1 base to trimming and J lost 2 bases; unmatched junction nucleotides: 4. This CDR3 is CASSEEAGATYEQYF. CDR3 sequence (DNA): TGTGCCAGCAGTGAAGAAGCGGGAGCTACCTACGAGCAGTACTTC.

The genes are TRBV10-3 and TRBJ1-5, with 8 positions matching TRBD1. CDR1 and CDR2 (germline): ENHRY, SYGVKD. V trimming: 7 bases; J trimming: 2 bases; junction bases outside the gene matches: 4. The CDR3 runs to 14 residues. The CDR3 region is CAIKDREGNQPQHF. The DNA of the CDR3 is TGTGCCATCAAGGACAGGGAGGGCAATCAGCCCCAGCATTTT.

This clone showed up just a few times. Other DNA sequences in this sample translate to the same CDR3. This sequence joins TRBV6-1 and TRBJ2-7; tentatively, D is TRBD1 (6 bases). The CDR3 loop spans 14 amino acids. With 6 bases removed from V and 3 bases from J, the gap between germline ends came to 15 bases. From germline, CDR1 is MNHNS and CDR2 SASEGT. Here the CDR3 reads CASSLTGIDYEQYF. CDR3 DNA: TGTGCCAGCAGCCTCACAGGGATTGACTACGAGCAGTACTTC.

In its sample, this clone was seen a few times. This rearrangement joins TRBV4-3 to TRBJ2-3; D is possibly TRBD1 (6 bases). Per the germline V gene, CDR1 is LGHNA and CDR2 is YSLEER. The CDR3 spans 15 residues. Trimming removed 3 bases from V and 4 bases from J, with 14 bases in between. The CDR3 loop is CASSQWGQGPDTQYF. CDR3 nucleotides: TGCGCCAGCAGCCAGTGGGGGCAGGGACCAGATACGCAGTATTTT.

V is TRBV5-4 and J is TRBJ1-1; TRBD1 matches at 7 bases. Germline V gene sequence: CDR1 SGHNT, CDR2 YYREEE (reference sequence). Losses at the gene ends were 1 base for V and 4 bases for J; bases not matched to a gene: 4. The CDR3 runs to 14 residues. The CDR3 region has the DNA TGTGCCAGCAGCTTGCCAGGGGGTGGCACTGAAGCTTTCTTT. It specifies CASSLPGGGTEAFF.

There are a few counts of this clone. The DNA for the CDR3 is TGCGCCAGCAGCCAAGATCCCAGAAACTACGAGCAGTACTTC. It translates to CASSQDPRNYEQYF. J is TRBJ2-7 and V is TRBV4-3; D is undetermined. CDR1 is LGHNA, CDR2 YSLEER, per germline. V dropped 0 bases and J dropped 3 bases, with 9 bases sitting between them. The length of the CDR3 is 14 residues.

V gene TRBV7-9 combines with J gene TRBJ2-5; D not resolved. The germline V gene encodes CDR1 SEHNR and CDR2 FQNEAQ (reference sequence). The CDR3 has 13 amino acids. Trimming took 5 bases from V and 5 from J, leaving 12 bases between them. The CDR3 DNA follows: TGTGCCAGCAGCATGGGCCTCGGCGAGACCCAGTACTTC. This encodes CASSMGLGETQYF.

V is TRBV27 and J is TRBJ2-2; 8 bases align to TRBD1. The CDR3 is made up of 13 amino acids. The germline CDR1 and CDR2 sequences are MNHEY and SMNVEV (reference sequence). Trimming took 5 bases from V and 6 from J; bases not matched to a gene: 2. The CDR3 region is CASSQGAPGELFF. CDR3 nucleotides: TGTGCCAGCAGTCAGGGGGCTCCCGGGGAGCTGTTTTTT.

In nucleotides, the CDR3 is TGTGCCAGCAGCTTATGGCCCTCTAGCAATCAGCCCCAGCATTTT. Translation: CASSLWPSSNQPQHF. J is TRBJ1-5 and V is TRBV7-9; D is uncertain. V was cut by 2 bases and J by 0 bases, with 8 bases left in between. Germline loops: CDR1 SEHNR, CDR2 FQNEAQ (reference sequence). The CDR3 is 15 residues long.

Comment on this clone: Relative to the germline gene, one junction end is altered; a read error may explain this. The chain has TRBV4-3 and TRBJ1-2; 8 bases line up with TRBD1. The CDR3 consists of 18 residues. In germline, CDR1 is LGHNA, CDR2 YSLEER. The CDR3 nucleotides are TGCGCCAGCAGCCAAGATCTTTACGGTCAGGGGGCTAACCATGGCTACACCTTC. This translates into CASSQDLYGQGANHGYTF.

V and J are TRBV2 and TRBJ2-3; D unresolved. Germline values: CDR1 SNHLY, CDR2 FYNNEI. The length of the CDR3 is 13 residues. Trimming left V 6 bases short and J 4 bases short, with 11 bases between. This CDR3 is CASRSEVADTQYF. CDR3 bases: TGTGCCAGCAGGAGTGAAGTCGCAGATACGCAGTATTTT.

A single count supports this clone. V and J are TRBV7-3 and TRBJ2-2, with D perhaps TRBD2 (6 bases). CDR1 SGHTA and CDR2 FQGTGA come from the germline V gene. V dropped 4 bases and J dropped 4 bases, with 10 bases sitting between them. The CDR3 is 14 amino acids. CDR3 nucleotide sequence: TGTGCCAGCAGCTCGAAGGGAGGCACCGGGGAGCTGTTTTTT. Translation gives CASSSKGGTGELFF.